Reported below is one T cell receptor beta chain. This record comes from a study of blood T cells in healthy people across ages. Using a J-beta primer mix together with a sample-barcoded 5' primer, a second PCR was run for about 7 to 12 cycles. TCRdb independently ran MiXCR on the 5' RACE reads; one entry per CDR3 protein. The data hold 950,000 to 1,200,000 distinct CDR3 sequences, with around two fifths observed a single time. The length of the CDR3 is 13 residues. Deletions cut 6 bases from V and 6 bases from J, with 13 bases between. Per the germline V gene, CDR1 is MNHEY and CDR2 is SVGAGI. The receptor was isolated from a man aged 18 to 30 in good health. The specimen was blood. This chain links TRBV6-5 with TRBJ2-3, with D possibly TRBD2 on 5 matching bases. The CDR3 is CASRLDRGDTQYF. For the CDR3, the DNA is TGTGCCAGCAGACTGGACCGCGGGGATACGCAGTATTTT.